Listed here are 6 T cell receptor beta chains from one sample, sequenced in a study of cytomegalovirus exposure and HLA in healthy donors. In the PCR, 60 Vbeta and 13 Jbeta primers were used. Libraries were prepared by immunoSEQ multiplex PCR; TCRdb keeps only in-frame clonotypes and omits some of them. The repertoire has more than 150,000 clones, over 70% of them found once; the top ten carry around 3.1%. Material for sequencing was PBMCs. The receptor set was obtained from a woman in her fifties or sixties in good health and CMV-seropositive.

The V gene is TRBV6-6, the J gene TRBJ2-5; 8 bases align to TRBD2. The CDR3 is 14 residues long. Germline lookup yields CDR1 MNHNY and CDR2 SVGAGI (reference sequence). V trimming: 5 bases; J trimming: 6 bases; junction bases outside the gene matches: 8. CDR3 nucleotides: TGTGCCAGCAGTGCAAGTCGGGAGGGGAAGACCCAGTACTTC. This encodes CASSASREGKTQYF.

The genes are TRBV5-6 and TRBJ2-5; perhaps TRBD2 as D (5 bases). Germline V gives CDR1 SGHDT, CDR2 YYEEEE. The CDR3 spans 14 residues. The ends were cut back, 1 base at V and 3 bases at J, with 10 bases in the middle. CDR3 sequence reads: CASSLRPGKETQYF. CDR3 in DNA: TGTGCCAGCAGCTTGAGGCCGGGAAAAGAGACCCAGTACTTC.

This clone was observed a single time. The chain employs TRBV30 and TRBJ2-3, with D unclear. The CDR3 extends over 13 amino acids. Trimming took 5 bases from V and 6 from J, leaving 15 bases between them. In germline, CDR1 is GTSNPN, CDR2 SVGIG (reference sequence). CDR3 sequence (DNA): TGTGCCTGGTCCCAGGTGGCCCCCGATACGCAGTATTTT. This gives the protein CAWSQVAPDTQYF.

The chain recombines TRBV10-3 with TRBJ2-3; 7 bases fit TRBD1. Germline V gene sequence: CDR1 ENHRY, CDR2 SYGVKD. The V segment lost 4 bases and the J segment 2 bases; nucleotides outside the gene matches: 3. The CDR3 contains 14 residues. CDR3 loop: CAISVQGYTDTQYF. The CDR3 DNA follows: TGTGCCATCAGTGTACAGGGGTACACAGATACGCAGTATTTT.

The chain combines TRBV18 with TRBJ2-2, with a possible D match to TRBD2 (6 bases). V was clipped by 4 bases and J by 1 base, with 13 bases between them. The V gene's germline CDR1 is KGHSH and CDR2 LQKENI. The CDR3 covers 16 residues. The chain's CDR3 is CASSQDPGGNTGELFF. DNA for the CDR3: TGTGCCAGCTCACAGGACCCCGGGGGGAACACCGGGGAGCTGTTTTTT.

This clone was counted a few times. DNA of the CDR3: TGTGCCAGTAGAAGGGGAACGACCTCTGGAAACACCATATATTTT. Residues: CASRRGTTSGNTIYF. This chain uses TRBV19 with TRBJ1-3, with a tentative D call TRBD1 (5 bases). Germline-derived CDR1 and CDR2 are LNHDA and SQIVND (reference sequence). CDR3 length equals 15 residues. V lost 6 bases, J lost 0 bases, and 12 bases lay in between.